The next 18 T cell receptor beta chains were all read from a single sample in a study of T cells expressing NK-cell markers. TCRdb re-called the 5' RACE reads and gives one entry per CDR3 protein, without DNA. The sample totals approximately 550,000 distinct CDR3 sequences. Sequenced material: blood T cells: a sorted CD56 or NKG2C T cell subset, CD4+ or CD8+ T cells, or bulk PBMC T cells (not recorded which). Receptors were obtained from a man aged 18 to 30 in good health.

This chain joins TRBV29-1 and TRBJ2-3; TCRdb names TRBD2, which stays unverified in the absence of DNA. The CDR3 runs 14 residues. In germline, CDR1 is SQVTM, CDR2 ANQGSEA. The CDR3 sequence is CSETSGRRGDTQYF.

The chain carries TRBV11-1 and TRBJ2-6; TCRdb lists TRBD1, though no DNA is available to test this call. From germline, CDR1 is SGHAT and CDR2 FQDESV (reference sequence). This CDR3 has 20 amino acids. The CDR3 region is CASSSRLPGRRALGANVLTF.

The chain employs TRBV20-1 and TRBJ2-2. The V gene's germline CDR1 is DFQATT and CDR2 SNEGSKA (reference sequence). The CDR3 length is 14 residues. The CDR3 region is CSAREHSGPGELFF.

The chain links TRBV6-1 to TRBJ1-1; TCRdb returns TRBD1, unconfirmable since there is no DNA. The CDR3 is 17 amino acids. Looked up from germline, CDR1 is MNHNS and CDR2 is SASEGT. The CDR3 sequence: CASTKLGQGRGHTEAFF.

The chain uses TRBV20-1 and TRBJ1-1; TCRdb's assignment of TRBD1 cannot be checked, as there is no DNA. The CDR3 totals 13 residues. Germline-derived CDR1 and CDR2 are DFQATT and SNEGSKA (reference sequence). The CDR3 is CSCGTGVNTEAFF.

This sequence joins TRBV9 and TRBJ2-1; TCRdb calls TRBD1, which cannot be checked without DNA. Germline V CDR1 and CDR2: SGDLS, YYNGEE. CDR3 size: 14 residues. CDR3 residues: CASSAEGVRGEQFF.

The chain is built from TRBV5-1 and TRBJ1-1. The germline gives CDR1 SGHRS, CDR2 YFSETQ. The CDR3 totals 14 residues. The CDR3 loop is CASALSTENTEAFF.

The gene calls are TRBV18 and TRBJ1-2; the TRBD1 assignment by TCRdb is unverifiable without DNA. Germline loops: CDR1 KGHSH, CDR2 LQKENI. The length of the CDR3 is 15 residues. The CDR3 spells CASSTPGQGSYGYTF.

This chain uses TRBV28 with TRBJ2-7; the TCRdb call, TRBD2, lacks DNA for checking. The CDR3 has 18 amino acids. Germline assignment: CDR1 MDHEN and CDR2 SYDVKM. CDR3 protein: CASSFDTSGRMSSYEQYF.

The rearrangement uses TRBV24-1 and TRBJ1-2; TCRdb returns TRBD1, unconfirmable since there is no DNA. The length of the CDR3 is 11 residues. Germline loops: CDR1 KGHDR, CDR2 SFDVKD. This CDR3 is CATTGTGGYTF.

The chain combines TRBV6-1 with TRBJ2-7; TCRdb's D call of TRBD1 is untestable without DNA. The CDR3 is 14 amino acids. CDR1 is MNHNS and CDR2 is SASEGT in the germline V gene. CDR3 region: CASRTRMGGYEQYF.

The chain combines TRBV2 with TRBJ2-1; the TCRdb call, TRBD1, lacks DNA for checking. Per the germline V gene, CDR1 is SNHLY and CDR2 is FYNNEI. The CDR3 has 17 amino acids. Here the CDR3 reads CASSVQTGGGEDNEQFF. The full variable domain, with the rest looked up from reference TRBV2 and TRBJ2-1, is EPEVTQTPSHQVTQMGQEVILRCVPISNHLYFYWYRQILGQKVEFLVSFYNNEISEKSEIFDDQFSVERPDGSNFTLKIRSTKLEDSAMYFCASSVQTGGGEDNEQFFGPGTRLTVL.

The chain is built from TRBV24-1 and TRBJ2-1; TCRdb indicates TRBD2, and absent DNA this call remains unverified. CDR3 length: 21 amino acids. Germline-derived CDR1 and CDR2 are KGHDR and SFDVKD. The CDR3 protein is CATSDLGTKGAVTSGGDEQFF.

V is TRBV6-5 and J is TRBJ2-7. CDR1 and CDR2 (germline): MNHEY, SVGAGI. The CDR3 is 15 amino acids. The CDR3 region is CASSYSLSLSREQYF.

The rearrangement links TRBV25-1 to TRBJ1-2; lacking DNA, the TRBD1 call made by TCRdb goes unchecked. The CDR3 runs 13 residues. From germline, CDR1 is MGHDK and CDR2 SYGVNS. This chain's CDR3 is CASKDRGRGGYTF.

The J gene is TRBJ1-1, the V gene TRBV4-2. This CDR3 comprises 17 residues. The germline gives CDR1 LGHNA, CDR2 YNFKEQ. The CDR3: CASSSIWDRGQNTEAFF.

The chain combines TRBV6-1 with TRBJ1-5; the TCRdb call, TRBD1, lacks DNA for checking. The germline gives CDR1 MNHNS, CDR2 SASEGT. The length of the CDR3 is 14 residues. The CDR3 region is CASSTPGQNQPQHF.

The J gene is TRBJ2-7, the V gene TRBV20-1; without DNA, the TCRdb call of TRBD1 cannot be checked. The CDR3 has 14 residues. Germline V gene lookup returns CDR1 DFQATT and CDR2 SNEGSKA (reference sequence). The chain's CDR3 is CSATTPGEAYEQYF.